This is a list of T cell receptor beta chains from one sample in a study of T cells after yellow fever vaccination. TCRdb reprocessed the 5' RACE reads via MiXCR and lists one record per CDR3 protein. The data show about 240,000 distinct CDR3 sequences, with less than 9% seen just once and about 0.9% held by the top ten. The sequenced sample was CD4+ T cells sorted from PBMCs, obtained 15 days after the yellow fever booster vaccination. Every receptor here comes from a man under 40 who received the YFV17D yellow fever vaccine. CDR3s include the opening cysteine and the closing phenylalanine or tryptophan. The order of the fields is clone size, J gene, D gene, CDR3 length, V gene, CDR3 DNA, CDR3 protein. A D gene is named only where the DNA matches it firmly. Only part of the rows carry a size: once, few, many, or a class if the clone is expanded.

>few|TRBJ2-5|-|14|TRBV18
TGTGCCAGCTCACCACCCGGGAAGAAAGAGACCCAGTACTTC
CASSPPGKKETQYF
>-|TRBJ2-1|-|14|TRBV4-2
TGTGCCAGCAGCCAACCGACTAGGAACAATGAGCAGTTCTTC
CASSQPTRNNEQFF
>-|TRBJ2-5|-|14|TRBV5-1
TGCGCCAGCAGCGTGGACGGGTACCAAGAGACCCAGTGCTTC
CASSVDGYQETQCF
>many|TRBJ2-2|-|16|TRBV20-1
TGCAGTGCTAGAAAACCCAGTGGAGGTGGGCGTGGGGAGCTGTTTTTT
CSARKPSGGGRGELFF
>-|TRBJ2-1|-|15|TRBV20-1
TGCAGTGCTAGAGGTACGGGGGTTTACTACAATGAGCAGTTCTTC
CSARGTGVYYNEQFF
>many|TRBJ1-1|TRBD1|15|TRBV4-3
TGCGCCAGCAGCCAAGGACAGGGAATGAACACTGAAGCTTTCTTT
CASSQGQGMNTEAFF
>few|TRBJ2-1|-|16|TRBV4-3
TGCGCCAGCAGCCAAGGGACAGTCGTCTCCTACAATGAGCAGTTCTTC
CASSQGTVVSYNEQFF
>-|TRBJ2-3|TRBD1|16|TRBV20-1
TGCTGTGCTAGCGGCGCGGACAGGGGAATCACGGATACGCAGTATTTT
CCASGADRGITDTQYF
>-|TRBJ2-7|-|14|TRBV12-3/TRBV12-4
TGTGCCAGCAGGCATAGCGGCACTCCGGGCGAGCAGTACTTC
CASRHSGTPGEQYF
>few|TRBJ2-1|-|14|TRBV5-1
TGCGCCAGCAGAGGAACGACAGACTACAATGAGCAGTTCTTC
CASRGTTDYNEQFF
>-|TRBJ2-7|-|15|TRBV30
TGTGCCTGGAGTGTACCGGGAGCCTCTAGGTACGAGCAGTACTTC
CAWSVPGASRYEQYF
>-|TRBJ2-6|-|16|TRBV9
TGTGCCAGCAGCTCAGATAGGAGCTCTGGGGCCAACGTCCTGACTTTC
CASSSDRSSGANVLTF
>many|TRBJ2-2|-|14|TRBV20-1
TGCAGCGCTCAGGCCAGGCTCAACACCGGGGAGCTGTTTTTT
CSAQARLNTGELFF
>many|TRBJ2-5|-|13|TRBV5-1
TGCGCCAGCAGCCCGGCAGGAGAAGAGACCCAGTACTTC
CASSPAGEETQYF
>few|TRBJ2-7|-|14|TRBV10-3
TGTGCCATCAGTGAAAGGAATGGTGATCCCGAGCAGTACTTC
CAISERNGDPEQYF